Presented here are 17 T cell receptor beta chains from one specimen sequenced in a study of cytomegalovirus exposure and HLA in healthy donors. Researchers ran the PCR with 60 Vbeta and 13 Jbeta primers. The data were produced by immunoSEQ multiplex PCR, yet TCRdb's version contains in-frame clones alone and is incomplete. The repertoire holds about 60,000 clones, with around 81% as singletons. The specimen was PBMCs. Receptors originate from a male donor in good health and CMV-seronegative.

This rearrangement joins TRBV6-1 to TRBJ1-5; D ambiguous. The CDR3 contains 13 residues. V gave up 5 bases and J gave up 5 bases, with 10 bases separating them. Germline assignment: CDR1 MNHNS and CDR2 SASEGT. This CDR3 reads CASSSHSDQPQHF. CDR3 DNA sequence: TGTGCCAGCAGTTCCCACTCCGATCAGCCCCAGCATTTT.

The V gene is TRBV4-2, the J gene TRBJ2-2; D gene uncertain. In germline, CDR1 is LGHNA, CDR2 YNFKEQ. The CDR3 runs 14 residues. V lost 6 bases and J 2 bases, leaving 10 bases between the germline ends. The DNA of the CDR3 is TGTGCCAGCAGTATAGACTCCAACACCGGGGAGCTGTTTTTT. As protein: CASSIDSNTGELFF.

As concerns this clone: The germline gene is not matched at one end of the junction; a read error may be the cause. The chain joins TRBV4-3 to TRBJ2-7; TRBD1 matches at 9 bases. Germline CDR1 LGHNA, CDR2 YSLEER. The CDR3 totals 15 residues. The CDR3 reads CTSSPRTGVGYEQYF. CDR3 nucleotides: TGCACCAGCAGCCCGCGGACAGGGGTTGGCTACGAGCAGTACTTC.

This clone was recorded only once. This chain uses TRBV4-1 with TRBJ2-7; D is possibly TRBD2 (6 bases). The germline V gene encodes CDR1 MGHRA and CDR2 YSYEKL. The CDR3 is 14 residues long. The V end was cut by 0 bases, the J end by 3 bases, with 9 bases between. The CDR3 region is CASSQEGEVYEQYF. The CDR3 DNA sequence: TGCGCCAGCAGCCAAGAGGGGGAGGTCTACGAGCAGTACTTC.

The chain couples TRBV7-2 to TRBJ1-1, with TRBD1 as a possible D gene (5 bases). The CDR3 is 14 residues long. V was pared by 7 bases and J by 0 bases, with 12 bases between. CDR1 and CDR2 from the germline V gene are SGHTA and FQGNSA. The CDR3: CASILTVLNTEAFF. In DNA form, the CDR3 reads TGTGCCAGCATCCTGACAGTGTTGAACACTGAAGCTTTCTTT.

This sequence joins TRBV6-5 and TRBJ1-2; D unclear. V shed 1 base and J shed 2 bases, with 8 bases lying between them. This CDR3 is 14 amino acids long. Germline V lookup: CDR1 MNHEY, CDR2 SVGAGI. The CDR3 DNA reads as TGTGCCAGCAGTTACTTACAGCCGAACTATGGCTACACCTTC. Amino acids: CASSYLQPNYGYTF.

The V and J genes are TRBV12-5 and TRBJ1-1; D is uncertain. Trimming took off 11 bases at V and 3 bases at J, with 10 bases between the two ends. The CDR3 extends over 11 amino acids. CDR1 and CDR2 from the germline V gene are LGHNT and FRNRAP. The CDR3 protein is CAGSGYTEAFF. The CDR3 DNA reads as TGTGCTGGGAGTGGCTACACTGAAGCTTTCTTT.

This clone appeared a few times. The rearrangement links TRBV6-6 to TRBJ2-1, with D perhaps TRBD1 (5 bases). CDR1 and CDR2 (germline): MNHNY, SVGAGI (reference sequence). The CDR3 is made up of 15 amino acids. The germline V and J ends were trimmed by 3 bases and 5 bases, with 14 bases remaining between them. CDR3 loop: CASSYRRVRNNEQFF. CDR3 in DNA: TGTGCCAGCAGTTATCGCAGGGTAAGGAACAATGAGCAGTTCTTC.

The J gene is TRBJ1-3, the V gene TRBV30; TRBD1 matches 8 bases. CDR3 size: 15 residues. The J segment lost 0 bases and the V segment lost 4 bases, leaving 5 bases of the junction unmatched. CDR1 is GTSNPN and CDR2 is SVGIG in the germline V gene (reference sequence). The CDR3 nucleotides are TGTGCCTGGACCCCGGGACAGGCCTCTGGAAACACCATATATTTT. Protein sequence: CAWTPGQASGNTIYF.

The chain uses TRBV28 and TRBJ2-7, with 9 positions matching TRBD2. The CDR3 spans 18 residues. The trim removed 5 bases at V and 0 bases at J, leaving 14 bases unmatched. Germline assignment: CDR1 MDHEN and CDR2 SYDVKM. CDR3 coding DNA: TGTGCCAGCAGTCCGCGTCCACTATTAGCGGGGGACTCCTACGAGCAGTACTTC. Translating gives CASSPRPLLAGDSYEQYF. Variable domain in full (rest from reference TRBV28 and TRBJ2-7): DVKVTQSSRYLVKRTGEKVFLECVQDMDHENMFWYRQDPGLGLRLIYFSYDVKMKEKGDIPEGYSVSREKKERFSLILESASTNQTSMYLCASSPRPLLAGDSYEQYFGPGTRLTVT.

Only a few counts were recorded for this clone. This sequence joins TRBV5-1 and TRBJ1-6; 7 bases are shared with TRBD1. Trimming removed 5 bases from V and 10 bases from J; junction bases left unmatched: 12. CDR3 length: 15 residues. Per germline, CDR1 SGHRS and CDR2 YFSETQ. The CDR3 loop is CASSGTQGTRSPLHF. CDR3 sequence (DNA): TGCGCCAGCAGTGGCACACAGGGGACACGATCACCCCTCCACTTT.

On this clone itself: Other DNA sequences from this sample encode an identical CDR3 as well. CDR3 DNA: TGCGCCAGCAGCCAAGAGTTCCGAGCAACTAATGAAAAACTGTTTTTT. Translation gives CASSQEFRATNEKLFF. The rearrangement links TRBV4-3 to TRBJ1-4; no firm D call. The CDR3 covers 16 residues. V was trimmed by 0 bases and J by 0 bases, leaving 8 bases between them. The germline gives CDR1 LGHNA, CDR2 YSLEER.

The V and J genes are TRBV30 and TRBJ1-1; possible D gene TRBD1, 6 bases. The V gene's germline CDR1 is GTSNPN and CDR2 SVGIG (reference sequence). This CDR3 is built from 14 residues. With 4 bases removed from V and 4 bases from J, the gap between germline ends came to 16 bases. CDR3 nucleotides: TGTGCCTGGAATGGGGGCCAAGGTGGCACTGAAGCTTTCTTT. Translated: CAWNGGQGGTEAFF.

The genes are TRBV11-1 and TRBJ1-1; D is unresolved. V lost 3 bases and J 1 base, leaving 6 bases between the germline ends. The V gene's germline CDR1 is SGHAT and CDR2 FQDESV (reference sequence). This CDR3 is built from 13 residues. CDR3 in amino acids: CASSFGRNTEAFF. CDR3 sequence (DNA): TGTGCCAGCAGCTTCGGTCGGAACACTGAAGCTTTCTTT.

The gene calls are TRBV5-1 and TRBJ2-5; perhaps TRBD2 as D (5 bases). With the DNA end fitting TRBJ2-7 better, the J assignment may be wrong. From germline, CDR1 is SGHRS and CDR2 YFSETQ. The CDR3 consists of 14 residues. The CDR3, as DNA: TGCGCCAGCAGCTTGGGAGGGCAGACCTACGAGCAGTACTTC. Amino acid sequence: CASSLGGQTYEQYF.

CDR3 coding DNA: TGTGCCAGCAGCGTAGCGAAACAGGGGAGCGAAAAACTGTTTTTT. As protein: CASSVAKQGSEKLFF. V is TRBV9 and J is TRBJ1-4; TRBD1 aligns across 7 bases. J was trimmed by 8 bases and V by 0 bases; bases with no gene match: 7. The CDR3 contains 15 residues. Germline assignment: CDR1 SGDLS and CDR2 YYNGEE.

The rearrangement uses TRBV18 and TRBJ1-4, with D perhaps matching TRBD1 (5 bases). Trimming removed 8 bases from V and 4 bases from J, with 11 bases in between. CDR3 length equals 13 residues. The germline V gene has CDR1 KGHSH and CDR2 LQKENI. The CDR3 region has the DNA TGTGCCAGCCAAGGACACCTTAATGAAAAACTGTTTTTT. This gives the protein CASQGHLNEKLFF.